The 30 T cell receptor beta chains presented below share a single source sample, sequenced in a study of identical twins. TCRdb re-analysed the 5' RACE reads in MiXCR, keeping a single row per CDR3 protein. The sample has approximately 630,000 distinct CDR3 sequences; roughly 6.6% are singletons. The sample was also reused in another study, on yellow fever vaccine responses in identical twins.

The sample was PBMCs. These receptors were taken from a woman aged 18-30 years in good health.

A few counts support this clonotype. This chain joins TRBV20-1 and TRBJ2-2; 9 bases fit TRBD1. CDR1 DFQATT and CDR2 SNEGSKA come from the germline V gene (reference sequence). Germline trimming cut 5 bases from V and 10 bases from J; bases unmatched to any gene: 8. There are 13 residues in the CDR3. The CDR3 here is CSALGTGLAELFF. The DNA of the CDR3 is TGCAGTGCTCTAGGGACAGGGTTAGCGGAGCTGTTTTTT.

This chain joins TRBV20-1 and TRBJ2-1; D gene unclear. Germline V gene sequence: CDR1 DFQATT, CDR2 SNEGSKA (reference sequence). This CDR3 is 14 amino acids long. Between the trimmed V and J ends, which lost 4 bases and 0 bases, there was a span of 10 bases. Here the CDR3 DNA reads TGCAGTGCTACCCACCGGAGCTCCTACAATGAGCAGTTCTTC. It translates to CSATHRSSYNEQFF.

This clonotype was picked up a small number of times. This sequence joins TRBV12-3 or TRBV12-4 and TRBJ2-6, with D uncertain. The CDR3 loop spans 12 amino acids. With 11 bases removed from V and 1 base from J, the gap between germline ends came to 6 bases. This chain's CDR3 is CACRSGANVLTF. CDR3 nucleotide sequence: TGTGCCTGCCGGTCTGGGGCCAACGTCCTGACTTTC.

This clonotype was recorded many times. The chain carries TRBV4-1 and TRBJ2-3; D not resolved. CDR1 is MGHRA, CDR2 YSYEKL, per germline. CDR3 length: 15 residues. Trimming took off 6 bases at V and 0 bases at J, with 13 bases between the two ends. The CDR3 DNA is TGCGCCAGCAGTGTCAGTAAGACTAGCACAGATACGCAGTATTTT. Encoded protein: CASSVSKTSTDTQYF.

In its sample, this clonotype was seen a few times. The V call is TRBV15, the J call TRBJ2-4, with unresolved D. Trimming left V 0 bases short and J 7 bases short, with 10 bases between. Germline V CDR1 and CDR2: LNHNV, YYDKDF (reference sequence). This CDR3 has 14 residues. CDR3 nucleotides: TGTGCCACCAGCAGAGATTTTCTGGGGAACATTCAGTACTTC. Residues: CATSRDFLGNIQYF.

This clonotype has ten or more counts. The rearrangement uses TRBV12-3 or TRBV12-4 and TRBJ2-1; D could derive from TRBD1 or TRBD2 (5 bases each). This CDR3 contains 15 residues. The V end lost 5 bases, the J end lost 4 bases, and 15 bases lay between the germline ends. In DNA, the CDR3 is TGTGCCAGCAGTCATCGGGACGTAAGATACAATGAGCAGTTCTTC. As protein: CASSHRDVRYNEQFF.

The rearrangement joins TRBV15 to TRBJ1-1, with D hard to call. Between the trimmed V and J ends, which lost 3 bases and 4 bases, there was a span of 12 bases. CDR3 length equals 14 residues. Germline lookup yields CDR1 LNHNV and CDR2 YYDKDF (reference sequence). The CDR3 sequence is CATSSGSLGTEAFF. The CDR3, as DNA: TGTGCCACCAGCAGCGGGTCTTTGGGCACTGAAGCTTTCTTT.

This clonotype was observed at least ten times. This chain links TRBV10-3 with TRBJ2-7, with 10 positions matching TRBD2. V lost 5 bases, J lost 0 bases, and 13 bases stayed unmatched. Germline-derived CDR1 and CDR2 are ENHRY and SYGVKD. The CDR3 spans 18 residues. The CDR3 DNA is TGTGCCATCAGTCCGGGACTAGCGATGCGAACTAGCTCCTACGAGCAGTACTTC. This translates into CAISPGLAMRTSSYEQYF.

In this sample, this clonotype turned up many times. The chain carries TRBV24-1 and TRBJ2-2; D gene ambiguous. Germline lookup yields CDR1 KGHDR and CDR2 SFDVKD. V lost 7 bases to trimming and J lost 2 bases, with 10 bases between them. CDR3 length equals 14 residues. CDR3 loop: CATSGSLNTGELFF. CDR3 DNA: TGTGCCACCAGCGGTAGTCTAAACACCGGGGAGCTGTTTTTT.

This clonotype was recorded many times. The rearrangement links TRBV6-5 to TRBJ2-1; D call uncertain. Trimming took off 8 bases at V and 2 bases at J, with 7 bases between the two ends. Germline loops: CDR1 MNHEY, CDR2 SVGAGI. CDR3 size: 12 residues. The CDR3 sequence is CASRGTYNEQFF. The CDR3 coding sequence is TGTGCCAGCCGTGGAACCTACAATGAGCAGTTCTTC.

This clonotype was counted ten times or more. Here the CDR3 reads CASSVPGPNYGYTF. The CDR3 DNA sequence: TGTGCCAGCAGCGTACCGGGCCCTAACTATGGCTACACCTTC. The rearrangement joins TRBV7-2 to TRBJ1-2, with D unresolved. This CDR3 is 14 amino acids long. Germline loops: CDR1 SGHTA, CDR2 FQGNSA. V lost 5 bases, J lost 0 bases, and 10 bases lay in between. The variable domain in full, completed from reference TRBV7-2 and TRBJ1-2, reads GAGVSQSPSNKVTEKGKDVELRCDPISGHTALYWYRQSLGQGLEFLIYFQGNSAPDKSGLPSDRFSAERTGGSVSTLTIQRTQQEDSAVYLCASSVPGPNYGYTFGSGTRLTVV.

The table lists this clonotype with many counts. J is TRBJ2-1 and V is TRBV20-1; the D is unclear. The length of the CDR3 is 14 residues. V gave up 2 bases and J gave up 3 bases, with 11 bases separating them. The germline gives CDR1 DFQATT, CDR2 SNEGSKA (reference sequence). The CDR3 is CSARTRADYNEQFF. The CDR3 DNA is TGCAGTGCTAGAACCAGAGCCGACTACAATGAGCAGTTCTTC.

This clonotype was observed at least ten times. The chain couples TRBV10-3 to TRBJ2-3; TRBD1 matches 7 bases. CDR3 length: 15 residues. Per germline, CDR1 ENHRY and CDR2 SYGVKD. Trimming removed 6 bases from V and 6 bases from J; junction bases left unmatched: 12. The DNA of the CDR3 is TGTGCCATCAGCCACCGGGACAGCCTTCAGGATACGCAGTATTTT. Protein sequence: CAISHRDSLQDTQYF.

This clonotype was recorded at least ten times. The chain links TRBV9 to TRBJ2-3; possibly TRBD2 for D (6 bases). CDR3 length equals 18 residues. The germline CDR1 and CDR2 sequences are SGDLS and YYNGEE. V was cut by 4 bases and J by 5 bases, with 26 bases left in between. The CDR3 loop is CASSTTPGGWKRGDTQYF. DNA of the CDR3: TGTGCCAGCAGCACGACCCCCGGGGGTTGGAAGCGAGGAGATACGCAGTATTTT. Full variable domain (missing parts from reference TRBV9 and TRBJ2-3): DSGVTQTPKHLITATGQRVTLRCSPRSGDLSVYWYQQSLDQGLQFLIQYYNGEERAKGNILERFSAQQFPDLHSELNLSSLELGDSALYFCASSTTPGGWKRGDTQYFGPGTRLTVL.

This clonotype was recorded many times. This chain links TRBV12-3 or TRBV12-4 with TRBJ1-5; D is unresolved. Trimming left V 3 bases short and J 5 bases short, with 11 bases between. There are 14 residues in the CDR3. The CDR3 sequence: CASSFLPGHQPQHF. DNA for the CDR3: TGTGCCAGCAGTTTTCTGCCTGGCCATCAGCCCCAGCATTTT.

This clonotype was detected only a few times. The chain combines TRBV5-1 with TRBJ2-1, with D possibly TRBD2 on 6 matching bases. CDR1 SGHRS and CDR2 YFSETQ come from the germline V gene. V lost 0 bases and J lost 2, with 9 bases in between. The CDR3 contains 15 residues. CDR3 nucleotide sequence: TGCGCCAGCAGCTTGGCGGGAGAGGCCTACAATGAGCAGTTCTTC. The encoded protein is CASSLAGEAYNEQFF.

Remarks on this clonotype: This may be a read error: a much more frequent sequence differs by one nucleotide. The genes are TRBV20-1 and TRBJ2-7; 13 bases fit TRBD2. CDR3 length: 15 residues. Per the germline V gene, CDR1 is DFQATT and CDR2 is SNEGSKA (reference sequence). CDR3 loop: CCARPPGLAGPEQYF. CDR3 DNA sequence: TGCTGTGCTAGACCCCCGGGACTAGCGGGGCCCGAGCAGTACTTC.

The chain has TRBV5-5 and TRBJ1-6; 9 bases match TRBD1. The J segment lost 4 bases and the V segment lost 4 bases, leaving 9 bases of the junction unmatched. CDR1 and CDR2 from the germline V gene are SGHKS and YYEKEE (reference sequence). The CDR3 contains 17 residues. CDR3 sequence reads: CASSPGQGREYNSPLHF. The CDR3 DNA reads as TGTGCCAGCAGCCCAGGACAGGGGCGAGAGTATAATTCACCCCTCCACTTT.

This clonotype was counted between two and nine times. The CDR3 here is CASSQGSIYNEQFF. The CDR3 bases are TGTGCCAGCAGCCAAGGATCCATATACAATGAGCAGTTCTTC. The chain combines TRBV3-1 with TRBJ2-1; D ambiguous. Between the trimmed V and J ends, which lost 1 base and 4 bases, there was a span of 8 bases. CDR3 length: 14 amino acids. Germline assignment: CDR1 LGHDT and CDR2 YNNKEL (reference sequence).

The chain is built from TRBV20-1 and TRBJ2-2; a possible D gene is TRBD2 (7 bases). The V end was cut by 5 bases, the J end by 7 bases, with 11 bases between. Germline CDR1 and CDR2: DFQATT and SNEGSKA (reference sequence). The CDR3 length is 12 residues. The CDR3 spells CSARGAIGELFF. CDR3 nucleotide sequence: TGCAGTGCTCGGGGGGCTATCGGGGAGCTGTTTTTT.

This clonotype was picked up many times. This chain uses TRBV12-3 or TRBV12-4 with TRBJ1-2; D possibly corresponds to TRBD1 (5 bases). Trimming removed 3 bases from V and 4 bases from J, with 9 bases in between. The CDR3 contains 13 residues. The CDR3 protein is CASSLQGGYGYTF. The DNA for the CDR3 is TGTGCCAGCAGTTTGCAGGGTGGCTATGGCTACACCTTC.

V usage is TRBV7-9 and J usage is TRBJ2-7, with TRBD1 identical over 7 bases. This CDR3 is 12 amino acids long. The V gene's germline CDR1 is SEHNR and CDR2 FQNEAQ (reference sequence). V was pared by 6 bases and J by 6 bases, with 5 bases of the junction left unmatched. The CDR3 loop reads CASSSRQGEQYF. CDR3 coding DNA: TGTGCCAGCAGTTCAAGACAGGGCGAGCAGTACTTC.

This clonotype was seen many times. J is TRBJ2-7 and V is TRBV7-2, with a possible D match to TRBD2 (5 bases). The CDR3 extends over 14 amino acids. Trimming left V 2 bases short and J 5 bases short, with 13 bases between. Germline assignment: CDR1 SGHTA and CDR2 FQGNSA. The CDR3 spells CASSLIALVDEQYF. Written as DNA, the CDR3 is TGTGCCAGCAGCTTAATAGCGCTGGTGGACGAGCAGTACTTC.

V is TRBV19 and J is TRBJ1-4, with D possibly TRBD1 on 6 matching bases. This CDR3 is 15 amino acids long. From germline, CDR1 is LNHDA and CDR2 SQIVND (reference sequence). Trimming removed 5 bases from V and 3 bases from J, with 13 bases in between. The CDR3 nucleotides are TGTGCCAGTAGTGTCAGACAGGTGGCTAATGAAAAACTGTTTTTT. Amino acids: CASSVRQVANEKLFF.

The chain employs TRBV7-9 and TRBJ2-7, with D unresolved. This CDR3 has 14 amino acids. CDR1 and CDR2 from the germline V gene are SEHNR and FQNEAQ (reference sequence). Trimming removed 5 bases from V and 5 bases from J, with 16 bases in between. The CDR3 spells CASSLNGPTDEQYF. The CDR3 region has the DNA TGTGCCAGCAGCCTCAACGGACCTACAGACGAGCAGTACTTC.

This clonotype was picked up many times. The V gene is TRBV28, the J gene TRBJ2-7; either TRBD1 or TRBD2 may fit D (5 bases each). The length of the CDR3 is 14 residues. Germline V lookup: CDR1 MDHEN, CDR2 SYDVKM. The germline V and J ends were trimmed by 2 bases and 2 bases, with 10 bases remaining between them. The CDR3 spells CASSLTGTTYEQYV. DNA for the CDR3: TGTGCCAGCAGTTTAACCGGGACGACCTACGAGCAGTACGTC.

This clonotype came up a few times. The chain has TRBV20-1 and TRBJ2-7; 7 bases are shared with TRBD2. The CDR3 totals 17 residues. Per the germline V gene, CDR1 is DFQATT and CDR2 is SNEGSKA (reference sequence). V lost 1 base and J lost 4; bases outside the gene matches: 16. The CDR3 DNA is TGCAGTGCTAGAGCCGGGTTGGGAGGGATGCACTTTTACGAGCAGTACTTC. Translated, it gives CSARAGLGGMHFYEQYF.

This clonotype has a count of ten or more. The chain employs TRBV12-3 or TRBV12-4 and TRBJ1-6; D remains unclear. This CDR3 spans 14 amino acids. V was clipped by 3 bases and J by 6 bases, with 9 bases between them. This CDR3 reads CASSLSTRNSPLHF. The CDR3 DNA is TGTGCCAGCAGTTTGTCCACTCGTAATTCACCCCTCCACTTT.

In its sample, this clonotype was seen a few times. This chain joins TRBV29-1 and TRBJ2-3, with D perhaps TRBD1 or TRBD2 (5 bases each). There are 14 residues in the CDR3. Germline loops: CDR1 SQVTM, CDR2 ANQGSEA. With 7 bases removed from V and 5 bases from J, the gap between germline ends came to 19 bases. DNA of the CDR3: TGCAGCGGTAGGGACCCGCGCCCCATAGATACGCAGTATTTT. Its protein is CSGRDPRPIDTQYF.

This clonotype was seen ten or more times. The chain combines TRBV27 with TRBJ2-7, with no clear D. The CDR3 loop spans 13 amino acids. In germline, CDR1 is MNHEY, CDR2 SMNVEV (reference sequence). V shed 5 bases and J shed 3 bases, with 11 bases lying between them. The CDR3 DNA sequence: TGTGCCAGCAGTATATACAGAAACTACGAGCAGTACTTC. The encoded protein is CASSIYRNYEQYF.